The 14 T cell receptor beta chains given below trace back to one sample, sequenced in a study of immune evolution from preneoplasia to lung adenocarcinoma. TCRdb's copy holds only in-frame clones and misses some; the assay was immunoSEQ multiplex PCR. The sample shows about 16,000 clones, roughly 90% of them seen only once. Sequences were obtained from FFPE invasive lung adenocarcinoma tissue. The source of these receptors is a person aged 65-85 years with invasive lung adenocarcinoma.

This chain uses TRBV28 with TRBJ2-1; TRBD2 agrees at 11 bases. Germline V lookup: CDR1 MDHEN, CDR2 SYDVKM. The J segment lost 8 bases and the V segment lost 2 bases, leaving 8 bases of the junction unmatched. The CDR3 length is 16 residues. CDR3 loop: CASSLDLAGGDDEQFF. The DNA for the CDR3 is TGTGCCAGCAGTTTAGACCTAGCGGGGGGTGATGATGAGCAGTTCTTC.

The chain combines TRBV6-5 with TRBJ2-2; tentatively, D is TRBD1 or TRBD2 (6 bases each). The CDR3 contains 15 residues. Trimming removed 6 bases from V and 8 bases from J, with 19 bases in between. Germline V gene sequence: CDR1 MNHEY, CDR2 SVGAGI. This chain's CDR3 is CASRQGRGGFGELFF. As DNA, the CDR3 is TGTGCCAGCAGACAGGGTCGGGGAGGTTTTGGGGAGCTGTTTTTT.

The chain is built from TRBV15 and TRBJ2-2; D uncertain. V lost 0 bases, J lost 8 bases, and 4 bases lay in between. Germline V gives CDR1 LNHNV, CDR2 YYDKDF (reference sequence). CDR3 length: 12 residues. CDR3 loop: CATSRDRGELFF. CDR3 DNA sequence: TGTGCCACCAGCAGAGATAGAGGGGAGCTGTTTTTT.

The chain has TRBV11-1 and TRBJ2-3, with TRBD1 identical over 10 bases. The germline V gene encodes CDR1 SGHAT and CDR2 FQDESV (reference sequence). J gave up 4 bases and V 5 bases, and 9 bases lay outside the gene matches. The length of the CDR3 is 16 residues. DNA for the CDR3: TGTGCCAGCAGCCGGACCGGGACAGGGGTTTCAGATACGCAGTATTTT. Its protein is CASSRTGTGVSDTQYF.

J is TRBJ2-7 and V is TRBV6-1; tentative D call: TRBD2 (6 bases). Per germline, CDR1 MNHNS and CDR2 SASEGT. CDR3 length equals 15 residues. Trimming cost V 0 bases and J 7 bases, with 16 bases left between them. The CDR3 here is CASSEAAAGRREQYF. As DNA, the CDR3 is TGTGCCAGCAGTGAAGCAGCAGCGGGCCGCCGTGAGCAGTACTTC.

This clone was detected once. This CDR3 reads CATSITGGEKLFF. CDR3 sequence (DNA): TGTGCCACCAGCATAACAGGGGGGGAAAAACTGTTTTTT. The V and J genes are TRBV15 and TRBJ1-4; TRBD1 matches 8 bases. Germline V gives CDR1 LNHNV, CDR2 YYDKDF (reference sequence). Unmatched junction bases numbered 3, after V lost 4 bases and J lost 8 bases. The length of the CDR3 is 13 residues.

V gene TRBV7-9 combines with J gene TRBJ2-2; D is unresolved. The V gene's germline CDR1 is SEHNR and CDR2 FQNEAQ (reference sequence). Trimming removed 7 bases at V and 3 bases at J, with 15 bases between. The CDR3 spans 15 residues. CDR3 loop: CASNIGWIDTGELFF. The DNA for the CDR3 is TGTGCCAGCAATATAGGGTGGATAGACACCGGGGAGCTGTTTTTT. Supplemented by reference TRBV7-9 and TRBJ2-2, the full variable domain reads DTGVSQNPRHKITKRGQNVTFRCDPISEHNRLYWYRQTLGQGPEFLTYFQNEAQLEKSRLLSDRFSAERPKGSFSTLEIQRTEQGDSAMYLCASNIGWIDTGELFFGEGSRLTVL.

This chain connects TRBV29-1 to TRBJ2-2; D is possibly TRBD1 (5 bases). The CDR3 spans 15 residues. V shed 0 bases and J shed 4 bases, with 12 bases lying between them. Looked up from germline, CDR1 is SQVTM and CDR2 is ANQGSEA. In nucleotides, the CDR3 is TGCAGCGTTGAAGATCGAAAAGGGGCCACCGGGGAGCTGTTTTTT. This translates into CSVEDRKGATGELFF.

This rearrangement joins TRBV27 to TRBJ2-3; maybe TRBD2 (6 bases). The CDR3 consists of 15 residues. Germline loops: CDR1 MNHEY, CDR2 SMNVEV (reference sequence). The germline V and J ends were trimmed by 2 bases and 2 bases, with 11 bases remaining between them. DNA for the CDR3: TGTGCCAGCAGTTTAGGGGGAGGAATCACAGATACGCAGTATTTT. Its translation is CASSLGGGITDTQYF.

The chain couples TRBV11-2 to TRBJ1-2; D might be TRBD1 (6 bases). Germline CDR1 SGHAT, CDR2 FQNNGV. V was trimmed by 0 bases and J by 8 bases, leaving 13 bases between them. The CDR3 contains 14 residues. CDR3 sequence (DNA): TGTGCCAGCAGCTTAGATAGGGGGGTGTGGGGCTACACCTTC. Translating gives CASSLDRGVWGYTF.

The rearrangement joins TRBV27 to TRBJ2-7, with 7 bases aligning to TRBD1. This CDR3 is 15 amino acids long. Germline V CDR1 and CDR2: MNHEY, SMNVEV (reference sequence). V gave up 5 bases and J gave up 0 bases; unmatched junction bases: 7. CDR3 in amino acids: CASSPSGQASYEQYF. For the CDR3, the DNA is TGTGCCAGCAGTCCGTCCGGACAGGCCTCCTACGAGCAGTACTTC.

In its sample, this clone was seen once. The chain combines TRBV2 with TRBJ1-1; no definite D call. The length of the CDR3 is 15 residues. V gave up 2 bases and J gave up 6 bases, with 16 bases separating them. CDR1 is SNHLY and CDR2 is FYNNEI in the germline V gene. CDR3 sequence reads: CASSEMGVVGAEAFF. CDR3 DNA: TGTGCCAGCAGTGAAATGGGCGTTGTGGGCGCTGAAGCTTTCTTT. Together with reference TRBV2 and TRBJ1-1, the CDR3 gives the full variable domain: EPEVTQTPSHQVTQMGQEVILRCVPISNHLYFYWYRQILGQKVEFLVSFYNNEISEKSEIFDDQFSVERPDGSNFTLKIRSTKLEDSAMYFCASSEMGVVGAEAFFGQGTRLTVV.

This chain uses TRBV30 with TRBJ2-7, with TRBD2 as a possible D gene (6 bases). This CDR3 spans 13 amino acids. Germline V gene data show CDR1 as GTSNPN and CDR2 as SVGIG (reference sequence). V shed 4 bases and J shed 7 bases, with 17 bases lying between them. CDR3 region: CAWTAGQGREQYF. DNA for the CDR3: TGTGCCTGGACGGCGGGGCAGGGAAGGGAGCAGTACTTC.

Here the CDR3 DNA reads TGCGCCAGCAGCAAGGCCCCAGGGGACGGGAAGACCCAGTACTTC. Residues: CASSKAPGDGKTQYF. The chain has TRBV5-1 and TRBJ2-5, with D tentatively TRBD1 (6 bases). The germline gives CDR1 SGHRS, CDR2 YFSETQ. The V gene lost 4 bases and the J gene lost 6 bases, with 19 bases spanning the gap. The CDR3 is 15 residues long.